One sample yielded the 32 T cell receptor beta chains listed below, sequenced in a study of identical twins. TCRdb reprocessed the 5' RACE reads via MiXCR and lists one record per CDR3 protein. Of some 1,700,000 distinct CDR3 sequences in the sample, under 35% were seen once. Material: cord blood. The receptors were gathered from a newborn girl in good health.

This clonotype was picked up a small number of times. The V gene is TRBV5-1, the J gene TRBJ2-7, with 7 nucleotides matching TRBD1. The germline CDR1 and CDR2 sequences are SGHRS and YFSETQ. This CDR3 is built from 15 residues. J lost 3 bases, V lost 5 bases, and 11 bases had no gene match. CDR3 amino acids: CASRPTGPSLYEQYF. As DNA, the CDR3 is TGCGCCAGCAGACCGACAGGGCCCTCTCTCTACGAGCAGTACTTC.

V gene TRBV7-2 combines with J gene TRBJ1-1; 9 nucleotides match TRBD1. The CDR3 runs 15 residues. Germline V gives CDR1 SGHTA, CDR2 FQGNSA. J lost 3 bases, V lost 4 bases, and 6 bases had no gene match. CDR3: CASSSRDRVDTEAFF. CDR3 sequence (DNA): TGTGCCAGCAGCTCTCGGGACAGGGTAGACACTGAAGCTTTCTTT.

This clonotype has more than one count but fewer than ten. The V and J genes are TRBV28 and TRBJ2-7, with D possibly matching TRBD2 (6 bases). With 9 bases removed from V and 6 bases from J, the gap between germline ends came to 21 bases. CDR3 length: 14 amino acids. Germline values: CDR1 MDHEN, CDR2 SYDVKM. CDR3 amino acids: CASAPGTFVSEQYF. DNA for the CDR3: TGTGCCAGTGCCCCCGGGACTTTCGTCTCCGAGCAGTACTTC. Using reference TRBV28 and TRBJ2-7 for the parts outside the CDR3, the full variable domain is DVKVTQSSRYLVKRTGEKVFLECVQDMDHENMFWYRQDPGLGLRLIYFSYDVKMKEKGDIPEGYSVSREKKERFSLILESASTNQTSMYLCASAPGTFVSEQYFGPGTRLTVT.

This clonotype showed up just a few times. The gene calls are TRBV7-8 and TRBJ2-5; possible D gene TRBD2, 6 bases. The CDR3 runs 15 residues. V lost 6 bases and J 2 bases, leaving 16 bases between the germline ends. The germline V gene has CDR1 SGHVS and CDR2 FQNEAQ. CDR3 sequence: CASRDTRDFQETQYF. CDR3 DNA: TGTGCCAGCAGAGATACTCGGGACTTTCAAGAGACCCAGTACTTC.

This clonotype was seen a handful of times. The rearrangement links TRBV3-1 to TRBJ1-5, with 7 positions matching TRBD1. The junction had 9 bases not matched to a gene; V was cut back by 1 base and J by 3 bases. Germline V gene lookup returns CDR1 LGHDT and CDR2 YNNKEL (reference sequence). The CDR3 runs to 17 residues. For the CDR3, the DNA is TGTGCCAGCAGCCAAGGTGTCGGACAGGTACCCAATCAGCCCCAGCATTTT. Protein: CASSQGVGQVPNQPQHF.

This clonotype was seen a handful of times. The gene calls are TRBV9 and TRBJ2-6, with unresolved D. The CDR3 runs 16 residues. Trimming took 0 bases from V and 2 from J, leaving 9 bases between them. Germline V gene sequence: CDR1 SGDLS, CDR2 YYNGEE. In DNA, the CDR3 is TGTGCCAGCAGCGTAGGTTCACCGGCTGGGGCCAACGTCCTGACTTTC. Its protein product is CASSVGSPAGANVLTF.

This chain uses TRBV7-2 with TRBJ2-3; the D gene could be TRBD1 or TRBD2 (6 bases each). CDR3 length: 15 amino acids. The germline V gene encodes CDR1 SGHTA and CDR2 FQGNSA. V lost 3 bases to trimming and J lost 5 bases, with 15 bases between them. This chain's CDR3 is CASSLNGGLGDTQYF. CDR3 bases: TGTGCCAGCAGCTTGAACGGGGGCCTTGGAGATACGCAGTATTTT.

The gene calls are TRBV27 and TRBJ1-4, with D possibly TRBD1 on 5 matching bases. Germline assignment: CDR1 MNHEY and CDR2 SMNVEV (reference sequence). Trimming took 6 bases from V and 2 from J, leaving 16 bases between them. This CDR3 comprises 16 residues. The CDR3 is CASSFRKGTTNEKLFF. CDR3 bases: TGTGCCAGCAGCTTCAGGAAGGGGACCACTAATGAAAAACTGTTTTTT.

In this sample, this clonotype turned up a few times. At one of its ends the junction is not consistent with the germline gene, which may arise from a read error. The V gene is TRBV9, the J gene TRBJ2-1, with TRBD1 matching 7 bases. CDR3 length: 14 residues. Germline V gene sequence: CDR1 SGDLS, CDR2 YYNGEE. CDR3 sequence: CASSTRDSYNGQFF. DNA of the CDR3: TGTGCCAGCAGCACTCGGGACAGCTACAATGGGCAGTTCTTC.

The rearrangement links TRBV6-8 to TRBJ2-3, with D possibly being TRBD2 (6 bases). The CDR3 is 16 residues long. The V end lost 6 bases, the J end lost 1 base, and 17 bases lay between the germline ends. Per the germline V gene, CDR1 is MNHGY and CDR2 is SAAAGT. This CDR3 is CASSSPNSGGTDTQYF. CDR3 nucleotides: TGTGCCAGCAGCTCCCCTAATAGCGGCGGCACAGATACGCAGTATTTT.

This clonotype turned up a few times. The chain employs TRBV27 and TRBJ1-4, with D tentatively TRBD1 (5 bases). CDR3 length equals 15 residues. V was cut by 2 bases and J by 6 bases, with 13 bases left in between. Germline CDR1 is MNHEY and CDR2 is SMNVEV (reference sequence). This CDR3 reads CASSLRGGAHEKLFF. The CDR3 DNA reads as TGTGCCAGCAGTTTAAGGGGAGGGGCTCATGAAAAACTGTTTTTT.

Only a few counts were recorded for this clonotype. This sequence joins TRBV7-6 and TRBJ2-1, with 8 bases lining up with TRBD2. V lost 8 bases, J lost 4 bases, and 7 bases stayed unmatched. This CDR3 region has 14 residues. The germline V gene has CDR1 SGHVS and CDR2 FNYEAQ. The DNA for the CDR3 is TGTGCCAGCGGTAGCGGGAACATTTACAATGAGCAGTTCTTC. Amino acid sequence: CASGSGNIYNEQFF.

The V gene is TRBV6-1, the J gene TRBJ1-1, with D perhaps matching TRBD1 (6 bases). V shed 0 bases and J shed 3 bases, with 14 bases lying between them. The CDR3 length is 16 residues. The germline V gene has CDR1 MNHNS and CDR2 SASEGT. The CDR3: CASSEAVGGADTEAFF. DNA for the CDR3: TGTGCCAGCAGTGAAGCGGTAGGGGGGGCGGACACTGAAGCTTTCTTT.

There are a few counts of this clonotype. V gene TRBV6-5 combines with J gene TRBJ2-1; 9 bases are a match to TRBD1. The CDR3 consists of 15 residues. Unmatched junction bases numbered 9, after V lost 8 bases and J lost 4 bases. Germline CDR1 is MNHEY and CDR2 is SVGAGI. This CDR3 reads CASPRRDRVYNEQFF. CDR3 nucleotides: TGTGCCAGCCCAAGACGGGACAGGGTTTACAATGAGCAGTTCTTC.

This CDR3 reads CATSDFGVGEEQYF. Here the CDR3 DNA reads TGTGCCACCAGTGATTTTGGGGTGGGAGAAGAGCAGTACTTC. V gene TRBV24-1 combines with J gene TRBJ2-1, with D possibly being TRBD2 (5 bases). The J call is in doubt because the DNA end fits TRBJ2-7 better. CDR3 length: 14 amino acids. Germline lookup yields CDR1 KGHDR and CDR2 SFDVKD.

The gene calls are TRBV7-2 and TRBJ2-5, with D perhaps matching TRBD2 (6 bases). Germline-derived CDR1 and CDR2 are SGHTA and FQGNSA. This CDR3 has 13 residues. Deletions cut 4 bases from V and 11 bases from J, with 17 bases between. The CDR3 sequence is CASSYTSSREQYF. The CDR3 DNA follows: TGTGCCAGCAGCTATACTAGCTCTAGGGAGCAGTACTTC.

This rearrangement joins TRBV5-1 to TRBJ2-1; TRBD2 matches 8 bases. V shed 3 bases and J 5 bases; nucleotides not matched to a gene: 10. There are 16 residues in the CDR3. CDR1 is SGHRS, CDR2 YFSETQ, per germline. CDR3 nucleotide sequence: TGCGCCAGCAGCTCCCTACTAGCGGACGTAAACAATGAGCAGTTCTTC. It codes for CASSSLLADVNNEQFF.

This clonotype was seen at least ten times. This chain uses TRBV20-1 with TRBJ1-2; the match to TRBD1 covers 8 bases. Germline CDR1 is DFQATT and CDR2 is SNEGSKA (reference sequence). There are 11 residues in the CDR3. Losses at the gene ends were 3 bases for V and 6 bases for J; bases not matched to a gene: 0. Here the CDR3 DNA reads TGCAGTGCTAGGACAGGGGATGGCTACACCTTC. Its translation is CSARTGDGYTF.

The genes are TRBV20-1 and TRBJ1-5, with D tentatively TRBD1 (6 bases). CDR3 size: 15 residues. Germline V gene sequence: CDR1 DFQATT, CDR2 SNEGSKA (reference sequence). V dropped 3 bases and J dropped 0 bases, with 12 bases sitting between them. The CDR3 spells CSARGGAYSNQPQHF. The CDR3 DNA reads TGCAGTGCTAGGGGGGGGGCTTATAGCAATCAGCCCCAGCATTTT.

This clonotype was seen repeatedly, ten times or more. V usage is TRBV20-1 and J usage is TRBJ2-3, with a tentative D call TRBD2 (5 bases). The CDR3 loop spans 15 amino acids. Germline V gene data show CDR1 as DFQATT and CDR2 as SNEGSKA (reference sequence). The germline V and J ends were trimmed by 2 bases and 1 base, with 13 bases remaining between them. The CDR3, as DNA: TGCAGTGCTAGATCGAGACGGACTCGCACAGATACGCAGTATTTT. Protein: CSARSRRTRTDTQYF.

V is TRBV5-1 and J is TRBJ2-2, with D tentatively TRBD1 (6 bases). CDR3 size: 16 residues. Germline V gene sequence: CDR1 SGHRS, CDR2 YFSETQ. Trimming shortened V by 2 bases and J by 2 bases, and 13 bases separated the two germline ends. CDR3 nucleotide sequence: TGCGCCAGCAGCTTTCAGACAGGAATTAACACCGGGGAGCTGTTTTTT. This sequence encodes CASSFQTGINTGELFF.

This sequence joins TRBV27 and TRBJ1-3; no clear D. Germline CDR1 MNHEY, CDR2 SMNVEV (reference sequence). The CDR3 is 14 amino acids. V was pared by 6 bases and J by 0 bases, with 9 bases between. The CDR3 region is CASRPGHSGNTIYF. In nucleotides, the CDR3 is TGTGCCAGCAGACCCGGGCACTCTGGAAACACCATATATTTT.

This clonotype was counted between two and nine times. J is TRBJ2-5 and V is TRBV9; maybe TRBD2 (6 bases). The better agreement between TRBJ2-7 and the DNA end casts doubt on the J call. The CDR3 length is 14 residues. Germline V gene lookup returns CDR1 SGDLS and CDR2 YYNGEE. The CDR3: CASSVSGPPYEQYF. Written as DNA, the CDR3 is TGTGCCAGCAGCGTAAGCGGGCCTCCCTACGAGCAGTACTTC.

The sample holds a few counts of this clonotype. The gene calls are TRBV11-2 and TRBJ1-1; D is ambiguous. Per the germline V gene, CDR1 is SGHAT and CDR2 is FQNNGV. CDR3 length: 14 amino acids. Trimming stripped 0 bases from V and 1 base from J, with 6 bases between. The CDR3: CASSLEHRNTEAFF. As DNA, the CDR3 is TGTGCCAGCAGCTTAGAACATCGGAACACTGAAGCTTTCTTT.

This chain joins TRBV18 and TRBJ2-5, with 8 nucleotides matching TRBD2. The CDR3 spans 15 residues. Losses at the gene ends were 3 bases for V and 4 bases for J; bases not matched to a gene: 7. The germline gives CDR1 KGHSH, CDR2 LQKENI. The CDR3 loop reads CASSPRAGGVETQYF. DNA of the CDR3: TGTGCCAGCTCACCGAGGGCGGGAGGAGTAGAGACCCAGTACTTC.

In its sample, this clonotype was seen a few times. The CDR3 region has the DNA TGCGCCAGCAGCACCCGACTAGCGGGAAACACGAACACCGGGGAGCTGTTTTTT. This codes for CASSTRLAGNTNTGELFF. The chain has TRBV5-1 and TRBJ2-2; 11 bases line up with TRBD2. This CDR3 has 18 amino acids. Per germline, CDR1 SGHRS and CDR2 YFSETQ. Trimming removed 4 bases from V and 0 bases from J; junction bases left unmatched: 8. The full variable domain, in which reference TRBV5-1 and TRBJ2-2 provide the parts outside the CDR3, is KAGVTQTPRYLIKTRGQQVTLSCSPISGHRSVSWYQQTPGQGLQFLFEYFSETQRNKGNFPGRFSGRQFSNSRSEMNVSTLELGDSALYLCASSTRLAGNTNTGELFFGEGSRLTVL.

This clonotype appeared a few times. J is TRBJ1-5 and V is TRBV20-1; D possibly corresponds to TRBD1 (5 bases). V lost 0 bases and J 6 bases, leaving 15 bases between the germline ends. The CDR3 loop spans 15 amino acids. Germline loops: CDR1 DFQATT, CDR2 SNEGSKA (reference sequence). The CDR3 spells CSARDKSGFGQPQHF. The CDR3 region has the DNA TGCAGTGCTAGAGATAAGTCAGGGTTCGGTCAGCCCCAGCATTTT.

The chain is built from TRBV29-1 and TRBJ2-1; the match to TRBD1 covers 10 bases. The CDR3 is 14 residues long. CDR1 is SQVTM and CDR2 is ANQGSEA in the germline V gene. The V and J ends lost 8 bases and 2 bases, in that order; junction bases with no gene match: 6. The CDR3 DNA follows: TGCAGCTCCTGGACAGGGGGAGCCTACAATGAGCAGTTCTTC. This codes for CSSWTGGAYNEQFF.

In regard to this clonotype: A read error may produce the germline difference seen at one junction end. The V call is TRBV14, the J call TRBJ2-7; D unresolved. The CDR3 consists of 14 residues. Germline V CDR1 and CDR2: SGHDN, FVKESK. CDR3 in amino acids: CASSQADFAYGQYF. The DNA for the CDR3 is TGTGCCAGCAGCCAAGCAGATTTCGCCTACGGGCAGTACTTC.

The chain is built from TRBV7-2 and TRBJ1-1; D gene ambiguous. Germline V gives CDR1 SGHTA, CDR2 FQGNSA. V was clipped by 0 bases and J by 1 base, with 12 bases between them. The CDR3 contains 16 residues. The CDR3 coding sequence is TGTGCCAGCAGCTTAGCCCTTTATAGACAGAACACTGAAGCTTTCTTT. Translation: CASSLALYRQNTEAFF.

The V and J genes are TRBV20-1 and TRBJ2-7; the match to TRBD2 covers 11 bases. Germline V gives CDR1 DFQATT, CDR2 SNEGSKA (reference sequence). CDR3 length: 15 residues. V lost 0 bases and J lost 5; bases outside the gene matches: 6. The CDR3 is CSARDSGGAVDEQYF. The CDR3 nucleotides read TGCAGTGCTAGAGATAGCGGGGGGGCGGTTGACGAGCAGTACTTC.

This clonotype was counted many times. The V and J genes are TRBV6-6 and TRBJ1-2, with 9 positions matching TRBD1. Per germline, CDR1 MNHNY and CDR2 SVGAGI (reference sequence). The CDR3 runs to 15 residues. Germline trimming cut 3 bases from V and 1 base from J; bases unmatched to any gene: 3. CDR3 coding DNA: TGTGCCAGCAGTTATGGACAGGGGTATAACTATGGCTACACCTTC. Its translation: CASSYGQGYNYGYTF.